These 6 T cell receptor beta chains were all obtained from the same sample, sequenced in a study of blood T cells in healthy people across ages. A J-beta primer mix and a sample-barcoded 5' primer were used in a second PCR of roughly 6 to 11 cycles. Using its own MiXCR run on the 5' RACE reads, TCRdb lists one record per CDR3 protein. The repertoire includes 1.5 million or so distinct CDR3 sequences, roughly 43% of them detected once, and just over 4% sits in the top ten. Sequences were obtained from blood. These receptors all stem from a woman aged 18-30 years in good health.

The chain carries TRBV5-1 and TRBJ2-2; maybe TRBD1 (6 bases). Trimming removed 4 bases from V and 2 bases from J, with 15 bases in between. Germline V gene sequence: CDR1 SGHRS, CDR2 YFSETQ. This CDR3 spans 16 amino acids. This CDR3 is CASSPGASANTGELFF. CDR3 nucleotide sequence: TGCGCCAGCAGCCCAGGGGCTTCCGCTAACACCGGGGAGCTGTTTTTT.

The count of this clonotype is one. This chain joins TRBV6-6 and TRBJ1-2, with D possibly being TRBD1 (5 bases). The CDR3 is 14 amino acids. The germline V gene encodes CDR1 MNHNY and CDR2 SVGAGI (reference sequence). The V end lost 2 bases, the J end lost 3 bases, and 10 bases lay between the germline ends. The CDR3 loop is CASSYQGQYYGYTF. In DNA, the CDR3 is TGTGCCAGCAGTTACCAGGGCCAGTACTATGGCTACACCTTC.

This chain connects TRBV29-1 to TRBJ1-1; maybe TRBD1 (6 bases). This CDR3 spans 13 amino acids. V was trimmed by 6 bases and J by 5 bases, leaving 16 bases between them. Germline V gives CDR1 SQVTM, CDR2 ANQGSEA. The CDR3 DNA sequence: TGCAGCGTCCTTGGGGGGGGCCGGACTGAAGCTTTCTTT. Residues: CSVLGGGRTEAFF.

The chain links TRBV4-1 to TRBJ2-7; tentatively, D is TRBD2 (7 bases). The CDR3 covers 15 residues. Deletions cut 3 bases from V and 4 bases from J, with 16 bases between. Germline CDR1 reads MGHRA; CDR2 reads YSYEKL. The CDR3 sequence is CASSQIRGGQYEQYF. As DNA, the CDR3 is TGCGCCAGCAGCCAGATAAGGGGGGGCCAGTACGAGCAGTACTTC.

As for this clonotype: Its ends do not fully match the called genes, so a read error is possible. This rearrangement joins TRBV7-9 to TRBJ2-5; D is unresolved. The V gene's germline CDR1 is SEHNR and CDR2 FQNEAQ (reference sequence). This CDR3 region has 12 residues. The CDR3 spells CVSSQARETQYF. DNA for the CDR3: TGTGTCAGCAGCCAAGCACGCGAGACCCAGTACTTC.

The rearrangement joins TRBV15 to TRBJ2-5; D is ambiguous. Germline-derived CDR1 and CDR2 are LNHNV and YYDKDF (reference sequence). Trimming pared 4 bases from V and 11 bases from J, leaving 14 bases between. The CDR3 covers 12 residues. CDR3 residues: CATSKQRNEQYF. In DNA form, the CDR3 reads TGTGCCACCAGCAAACAGAGGAATGAGCAGTACTTC.